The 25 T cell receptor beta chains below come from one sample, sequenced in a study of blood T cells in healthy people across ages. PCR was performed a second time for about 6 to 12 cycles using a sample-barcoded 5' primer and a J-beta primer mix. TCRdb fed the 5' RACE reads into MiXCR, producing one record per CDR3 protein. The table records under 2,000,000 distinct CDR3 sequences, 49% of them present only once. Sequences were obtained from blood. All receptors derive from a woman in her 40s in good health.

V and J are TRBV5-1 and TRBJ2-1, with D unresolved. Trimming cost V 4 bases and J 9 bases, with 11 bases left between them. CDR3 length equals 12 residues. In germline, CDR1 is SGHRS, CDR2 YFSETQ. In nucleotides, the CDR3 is TGCGCCAGCAGCCCATCCCGGACTGAGCAGTTCTTC. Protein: CASSPSRTEQFF. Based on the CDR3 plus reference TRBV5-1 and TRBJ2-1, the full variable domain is KAGVTQTPRYLIKTRGQQVTLSCSPISGHRSVSWYQQTPGQGLQFLFEYFSETQRNKGNFPGRFSGRQFSNSRSEMNVSTLELGDSALYLCASSPSRTEQFFGPGTRLTVL.

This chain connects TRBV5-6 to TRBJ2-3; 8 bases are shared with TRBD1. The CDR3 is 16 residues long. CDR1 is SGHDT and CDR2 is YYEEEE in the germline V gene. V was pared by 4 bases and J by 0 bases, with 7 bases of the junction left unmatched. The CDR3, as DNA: TGTGCCAGCAGCGTCGGACAGGGAAGTAGCACAGATACGCAGTATTTT. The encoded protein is CASSVGQGSSTDTQYF.

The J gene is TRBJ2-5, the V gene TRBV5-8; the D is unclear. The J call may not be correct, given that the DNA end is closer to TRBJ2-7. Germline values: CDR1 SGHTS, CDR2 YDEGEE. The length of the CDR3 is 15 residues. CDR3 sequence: CASSLARVQVHEQYF. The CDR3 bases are TGTGCCAGCAGCTTGGCAAGGGTGCAGGTACACGAGCAGTACTTC.

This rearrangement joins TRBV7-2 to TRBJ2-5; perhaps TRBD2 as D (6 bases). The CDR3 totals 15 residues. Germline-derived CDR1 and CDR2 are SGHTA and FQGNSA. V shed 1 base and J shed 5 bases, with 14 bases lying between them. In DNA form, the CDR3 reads TGTGCCAGCAGCTTAGTCGGGGCGGGGTGGGAGACCCAGTACTTC. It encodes CASSLVGAGWETQYF.

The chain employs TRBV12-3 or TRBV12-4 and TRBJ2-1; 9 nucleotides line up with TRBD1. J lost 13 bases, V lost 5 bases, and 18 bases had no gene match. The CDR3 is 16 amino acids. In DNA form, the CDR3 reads TGTGCCAGCAGTCCGATGGACAGGGGACGCGGGGAGACCCAGTTCTTC. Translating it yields CASSPMDRGRGETQFF.

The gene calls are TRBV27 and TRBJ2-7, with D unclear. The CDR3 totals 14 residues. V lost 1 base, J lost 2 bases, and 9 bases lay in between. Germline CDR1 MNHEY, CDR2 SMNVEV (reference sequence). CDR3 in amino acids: CASSLWGSPYEQYF. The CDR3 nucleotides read TGTGCCAGCAGTTTATGGGGATCCCCCTACGAGCAGTACTTC.

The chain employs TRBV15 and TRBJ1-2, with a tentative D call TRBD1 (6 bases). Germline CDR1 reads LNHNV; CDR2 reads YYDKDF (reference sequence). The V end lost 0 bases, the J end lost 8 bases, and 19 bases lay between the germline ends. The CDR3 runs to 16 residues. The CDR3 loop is CATSRDGAGYTGGYTF. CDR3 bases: TGTGCCACCAGCAGAGATGGGGCCGGTTACACAGGGGGCTACACCTTC.

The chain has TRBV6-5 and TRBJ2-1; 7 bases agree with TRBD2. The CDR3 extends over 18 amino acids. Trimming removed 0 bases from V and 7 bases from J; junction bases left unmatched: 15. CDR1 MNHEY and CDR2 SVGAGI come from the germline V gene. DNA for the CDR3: TGTGCCAGCAGTTACTCGGGTTCGGGGGGAGAATCATTTAATGAGCAGTTCTTC. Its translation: CASSYSGSGGESFNEQFF.

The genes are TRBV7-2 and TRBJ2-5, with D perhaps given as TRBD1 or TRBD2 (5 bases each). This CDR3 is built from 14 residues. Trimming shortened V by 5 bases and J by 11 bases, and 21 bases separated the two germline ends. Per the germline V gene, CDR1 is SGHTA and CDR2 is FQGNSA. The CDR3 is CASSVTPGPSEQYF. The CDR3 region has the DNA TGTGCCAGCAGCGTGACTCCGGGACCTTCGGAGCAGTACTTC.

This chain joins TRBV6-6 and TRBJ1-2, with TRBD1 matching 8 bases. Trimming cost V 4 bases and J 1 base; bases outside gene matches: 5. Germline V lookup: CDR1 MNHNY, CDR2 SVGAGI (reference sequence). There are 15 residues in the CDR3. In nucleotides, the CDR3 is TGTGCCAGCAGTTTCGGGACAGGCGTTAACTATGGCTACACCTTC. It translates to CASSFGTGVNYGYTF.

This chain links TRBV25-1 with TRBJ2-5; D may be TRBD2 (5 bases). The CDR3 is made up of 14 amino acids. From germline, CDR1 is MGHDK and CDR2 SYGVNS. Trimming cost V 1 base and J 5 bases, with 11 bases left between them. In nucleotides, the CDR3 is TGTGCCAGCAGTGAATTTAGAGCGGCGGAGACCCAGTACTTC. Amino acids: CASSEFRAAETQYF.

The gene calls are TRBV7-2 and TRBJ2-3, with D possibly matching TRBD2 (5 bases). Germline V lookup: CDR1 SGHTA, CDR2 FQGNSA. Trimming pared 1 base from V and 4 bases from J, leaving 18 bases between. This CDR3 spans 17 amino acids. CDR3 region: CASSLDRPRGGADTQYF. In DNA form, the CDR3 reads TGTGCCAGCAGCTTAGATCGACCTCGAGGAGGTGCAGATACGCAGTATTTT.

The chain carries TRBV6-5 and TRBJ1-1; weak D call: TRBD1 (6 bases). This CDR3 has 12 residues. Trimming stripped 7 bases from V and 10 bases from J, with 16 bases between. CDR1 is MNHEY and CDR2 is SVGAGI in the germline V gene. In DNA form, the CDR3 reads TGTGCCAGCAAAACCCCCGCAGGGGTAGCTTTCTTT. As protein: CASKTPAGVAFF.

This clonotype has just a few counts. CDR3: CASSYGLAGGTSTDTQYF. The DNA of the CDR3 is TGTGCCAGCAGCTACGGACTAGCGGGGGGCACTAGCACAGATACGCAGTATTTT. The V gene is TRBV4-2, the J gene TRBJ2-3, with TRBD2 identical over 14 bases. Unmatched junction bases numbered 7, after V lost 5 bases and J lost 0 bases. The CDR3 extends over 18 amino acids. Germline values: CDR1 LGHNA, CDR2 YNFKEQ.

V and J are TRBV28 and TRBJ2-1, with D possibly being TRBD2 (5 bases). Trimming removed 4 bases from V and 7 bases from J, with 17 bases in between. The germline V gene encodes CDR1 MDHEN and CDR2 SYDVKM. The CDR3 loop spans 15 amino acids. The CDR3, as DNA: TGTGCCAGCAGTTCGTTGCGAGAGGGTTATAATGAGCAGTTCTTC. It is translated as CASSSLREGYNEQFF.

For the CDR3, the DNA is TGCAGTGCTAGAGTCCCCGGGACAGGGGACCGGAGGGGCTATGGCTACACCTTC. As protein: CSARVPGTGDRRGYGYTF. The chain recombines TRBV20-1 with TRBJ1-2, with 10 nucleotides matching TRBD1. Germline V gives CDR1 DFQATT, CDR2 SNEGSKA (reference sequence). This CDR3 has 18 residues. With 1 base clipped from V and 4 bases from J, the junction kept 15 bases outside the gene matches.

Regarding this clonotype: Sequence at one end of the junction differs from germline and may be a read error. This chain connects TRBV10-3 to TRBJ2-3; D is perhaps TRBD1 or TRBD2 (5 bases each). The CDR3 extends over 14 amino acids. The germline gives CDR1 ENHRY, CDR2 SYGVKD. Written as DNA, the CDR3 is TGTGCCATCAGTGAGACGGGGCGCGCAGATACGCGGTATTTT. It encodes CAISETGRADTRYF.

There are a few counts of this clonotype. CDR3 sequence (DNA): TGTGCCAGCAGCGTTACTGCAGGTCCGATCTCTGGGGCCAACGTCCTGACTTTC. It is translated as CASSVTAGPISGANVLTF. The chain links TRBV9 to TRBJ2-6; D is unclear. The germline V gene encodes CDR1 SGDLS and CDR2 YYNGEE. The CDR3 loop spans 18 amino acids. The V end was cut by 2 bases, the J end by 0 bases, with 15 bases between.

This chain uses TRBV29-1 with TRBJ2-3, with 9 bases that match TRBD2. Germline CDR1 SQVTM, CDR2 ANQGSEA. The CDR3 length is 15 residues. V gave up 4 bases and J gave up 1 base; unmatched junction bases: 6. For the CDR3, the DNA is TGCAGCGTTGTACGCGGGGGGGCCGGCACAGATACGCAGTATTTT. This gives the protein CSVVRGGAGTDTQYF.

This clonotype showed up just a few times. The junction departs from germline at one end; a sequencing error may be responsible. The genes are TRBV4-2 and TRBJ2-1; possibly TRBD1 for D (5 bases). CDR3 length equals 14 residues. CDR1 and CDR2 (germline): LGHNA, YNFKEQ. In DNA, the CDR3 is TGTGCCAGCAGCCAGGACACCTTATACAGTGAGCAGTTCTTC. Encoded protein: CASSQDTLYSEQFF.

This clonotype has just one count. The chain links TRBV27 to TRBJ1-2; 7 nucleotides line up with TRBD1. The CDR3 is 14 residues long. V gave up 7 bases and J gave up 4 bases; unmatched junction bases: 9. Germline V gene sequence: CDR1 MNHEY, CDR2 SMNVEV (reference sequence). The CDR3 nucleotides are TGTGCCAGCACCCTGAGGACAGGCGGCTATGGCTACACCTTC. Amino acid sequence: CASTLRTGGYGYTF.

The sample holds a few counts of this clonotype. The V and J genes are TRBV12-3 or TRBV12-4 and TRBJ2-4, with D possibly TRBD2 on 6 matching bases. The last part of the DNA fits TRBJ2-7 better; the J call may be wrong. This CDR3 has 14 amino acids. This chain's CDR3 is CASRRDRRGGEQYF. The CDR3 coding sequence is TGTGCCAGCAGGCGCGATAGGAGGGGAGGCGAGCAGTACTTC.

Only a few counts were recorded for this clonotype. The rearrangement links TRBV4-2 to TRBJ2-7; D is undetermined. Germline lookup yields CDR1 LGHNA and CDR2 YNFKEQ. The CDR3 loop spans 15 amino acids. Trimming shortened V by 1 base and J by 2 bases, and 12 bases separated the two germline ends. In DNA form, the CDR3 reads TGTGCCAGCAGCCAAGTCGCGGTCGACACCTACGAGCAGTACTTC. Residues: CASSQVAVDTYEQYF.

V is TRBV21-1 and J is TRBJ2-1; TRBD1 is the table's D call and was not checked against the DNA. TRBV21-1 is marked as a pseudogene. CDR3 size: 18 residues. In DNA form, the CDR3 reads TGTGCCAGCAGCAAAGTTTTTCGAGGGGGACAGAGATACAATGAGCAGTTCTTC. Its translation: CASSKVFRGGQRYNEQFF.

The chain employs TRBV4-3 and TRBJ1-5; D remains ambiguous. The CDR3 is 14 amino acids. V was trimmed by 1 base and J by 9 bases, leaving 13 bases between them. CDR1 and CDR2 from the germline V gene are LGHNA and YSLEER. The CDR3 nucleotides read TGCGCCAGCAGCCAAGCCCCGGGCTCGGGGCCCCAGCATTTT. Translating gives CASSQAPGSGPQHF.